This TCR beta chain was profiled in a study of cytomegalovirus exposure and HLA in healthy donors. Germline lookup yields CDR1 MNHEY and CDR2 SVGAGI. Trimming removed 6 bases from V and 2 bases from J; junction bases left unmatched: 8. The CDR3 sequence is 15 residues long. PCR employed 60 Vbeta and 13 Jbeta primers. The protocol was immunoSEQ multiplex PCR, while the TCRdb copy is restricted to in-frame clones and leaves out a portion. The top ten clones hold 2.5% of a sample with approximately 170,000 clones, approximately 81% of them seen once. The specimen was PBMCs. The rearrangement joins TRBV6-5 to TRBJ2-7, with 9 positions matching TRBD1. The source of this sequence is a man in his thirties or forties in good health and CMV-seropositive. The CDR3 sequence: CASRQGGQGPYEQYF. The DNA for the CDR3 is TGTGCCAGCAGGCAAGGGGGACAGGGCCCCTACGAGCAGTACTTC.